The 32 T cell receptor beta chains below all came from one sample that was sequenced in a study of regulatory T cells in long-lasting Graves disease. Time point reported: persistent/refractory GD, antithyroid drugs over 5 years with positive TRAb. After RNA was extracted from PBMCs, the TCR library was made from it. Arm-PCR of CDR3 regions with iRepertoire HTBI primers generated TCR beta libraries. TCRdb re-called the multiplex PCR reads with MiXCR, one entry per CDR3 protein. The repertoire holds 600,000 to 800,000 distinct CDR3 sequences, with around 30% as singletons. Source: peripheral blood mononuclear cells (PBMCs), taken when the disease was refractory, from a patient treated with antithyroid drugs. The receptors were gathered from a female donor with Graves disease.

There are a few counts of this clonotype. The chain is built from TRBV10-1 and TRBJ1-1; tentatively, D is TRBD1 (6 bases). Trimming took 0 bases from V and 7 from J, leaving 9 bases between them. Germline CDR1 is WNHNN and CDR2 is SYGVQD (reference sequence). The CDR3 spans 13 residues. The CDR3, as DNA: TGCGCCAGCAGTGAGTCGGGACATTTTGAAGCTTTCTTT. Protein sequence: CASSESGHFEAFF.

This clonotype was detected only a few times. The rearrangement joins TRBV12-5 to TRBJ2-7, with TRBD1 matching 12 bases. CDR1 LGHNT and CDR2 FRNRAP come from the germline V gene. The CDR3 is made up of 17 amino acids. With V trimmed by 6 bases and J by 4 bases, 13 bases remained unmatched. The CDR3 nucleotides are TGTGCTAGTGGCCCATTGGGGGGGGACAGGGGGCGTTACGAGCAGTACTTC. This translates into CASGPLGGDRGRYEQYF.

Only a few counts were recorded for this clonotype. The chain combines TRBV5-1 with TRBJ2-6; maybe TRBD1 (5 bases). The CDR3 consists of 17 residues. The germline CDR1 and CDR2 sequences are SGHRS and YFSETQ. Trimming removed 0 bases from V and 4 bases from J, with 14 bases in between. CDR3 bases: TGCGCCAGCAGCTTGGATGGGCAGGGTACAGGGGCCAACGTCCTGACTTTC. Translated, it gives CASSLDGQGTGANVLTF.

This clonotype appeared a single time. A read error is possible here, since a much larger clone lies one base away. CDR3 residues: CASSSPTGRTYEQYF. The CDR3 DNA reads TGTGCCAGCAGTTCCCCGACGGGACGTACCTACGAGCAGTACTTC. This chain uses TRBV6-5 with TRBJ2-7, with D perhaps being TRBD1 or TRBD2 (5 bases each). V was cut by 4 bases and J by 2 bases, with 15 bases left in between. The CDR3 runs to 15 residues. Germline V CDR1 and CDR2: MNHEY, SVGAGI.

This clonotype has only a few counts. The chain combines TRBV20-1 with TRBJ1-4; D may be TRBD1 (5 bases). Germline V lookup: CDR1 DFQATT, CDR2 SNEGSKA (reference sequence). The V end was cut by 6 bases, the J end by 0 bases, with 8 bases between. CDR3 length: 13 amino acids. The CDR3 region is CSARQTTNEKLFF. The DNA for the CDR3 is TGCAGTGCCAGACAGACAACTAATGAAAAACTGTTTTTT.

The V and J genes are TRBV7-2 and TRBJ2-1, with 10 bases identical to TRBD2. The CDR3 sequence is 16 residues long. Germline V gives CDR1 SGHTA, CDR2 FQGNSA. Trimming removed 1 base from V and 3 bases from J; junction bases left unmatched: 3. The CDR3 here is CASSLVASGSYNEQFF. DNA of the CDR3: TGTGCCAGCAGCTTAGTGGCTAGCGGGAGCTACAATGAGCAGTTCTTC. Together with reference TRBV7-2 and TRBJ2-1, the CDR3 gives the full variable domain: GAGVSQSPSNKVTEKGKDVELRCDPISGHTALYWYRQSLGQGLEFLIYFQGNSAPDKSGLPSDRFSAERTGGSVSTLTIQRTQQEDSAVYLCASSLVASGSYNEQFFGPGTRLTVL.

This rearrangement joins TRBV5-1 to TRBJ2-2; D possibly corresponds to TRBD2 (6 bases). The CDR3 extends over 15 amino acids. CDR1 SGHRS and CDR2 YFSETQ come from the germline V gene. The V and J ends lost 4 bases and 5 bases respectively, with 15 bases between them. The CDR3 sequence: CASSPTAAGTGELFF. DNA of the CDR3: TGCGCCAGCAGCCCCACGGCGGCGGGGACCGGGGAGCTGTTTTTT. Supplemented by reference TRBV5-1 and TRBJ2-2, the full variable domain reads KAGVTQTPRYLIKTRGQQVTLSCSPISGHRSVSWYQQTPGQGLQFLFEYFSETQRNKGNFPGRFSGRQFSNSRSEMNVSTLELGDSALYLCASSPTAAGTGELFFGEGSRLTVL.

The chain couples TRBV10-3 to TRBJ2-7; no clear D gene. The CDR3 is made up of 13 amino acids. Trimming pared 8 bases from V and 9 bases from J, leaving 20 bases between. Germline V CDR1 and CDR2: ENHRY, SYGVKD. The chain's CDR3 is CAIGPRTDSRQYF. CDR3 nucleotide sequence: TGTGCCATCGGCCCCAGGACCGATAGTCGGCAGTACTTC.

This clonotype came up a few times. The chain links TRBV6-1 to TRBJ1-2; 9 positions agree with TRBD1. The CDR3 has 12 residues. Looked up from germline, CDR1 is MNHNS and CDR2 is SASEGT. Trimming removed 5 bases from V and 8 bases from J; junction bases left unmatched: 3. CDR3 sequence reads: CASSRDRVGYTF. CDR3 bases: TGTGCCAGCAGTCGGGACAGGGTCGGCTACACCTTC.

The chain uses TRBV5-1 and TRBJ2-5; 7 bases fit TRBD2. The CDR3 contains 14 residues. J lost 3 bases, V lost 4 bases, and 6 bases had no gene match. Looked up from germline, CDR1 is SGHRS and CDR2 is YFSETQ. The CDR3 nucleotides are TGCGCCAGCAGCAGCGGGACTCTGGAAGAGACCCAGTACTTC. It codes for CASSSGTLEETQYF.

With respect to this clonotype: Relative to the germline gene, one junction end is altered; a read error may explain this. V is TRBV28 and J is TRBJ1-2; D ambiguous. The CDR3 is 14 amino acids. The V gene's germline CDR1 is MDHEN and CDR2 SYDVKM. The CDR3 bases are TGTGGCAGCAGGCCTTACAGCTCAAACTATGGCTACACCTTC. Translation: CGSRPYSSNYGYTF.

This clonotype turned up a few times. This rearrangement joins TRBV15 to TRBJ1-1; maybe TRBD1 (5 bases). The CDR3 runs 15 residues. The V and J ends lost 0 bases and 1 base respectively, with 9 bases between them. The germline V gene has CDR1 LNHNV and CDR2 YYDKDF (reference sequence). CDR3: CATSRDWGPNTEAFF. The CDR3 coding sequence is TGTGCCACCAGCAGAGATTGGGGACCGAACACTGAAGCTTTCTTT.

The rearrangement joins TRBV7-9 to TRBJ1-2; D possibly corresponds to TRBD1 (5 bases). In germline, CDR1 is SEHNR, CDR2 FQNEAQ (reference sequence). The V gene lost 0 bases and the J gene lost 4 bases, with 12 bases spanning the gap. The CDR3 runs to 15 residues. As DNA, the CDR3 is TGTGCCAGCAGCTTAGCGGGGGTTGATGGCTATGGCTACACCTTC. It yields the protein CASSLAGVDGYGYTF. Variable domain in full (rest from reference TRBV7-9 and TRBJ1-2): DTGVSQNPRHKITKRGQNVTFRCDPISEHNRLYWYRQTLGQGPEFLTYFQNEAQLEKSRLLSDRFSAERPKGSFSTLEIQRTEQGDSAMYLCASSLAGVDGYGYTFGSGTRLTVV.

This clonotype was detected ten times or more. The chain joins TRBV20-1 to TRBJ1-5, with a weak D call TRBD1 (5 bases). There are 16 residues in the CDR3. Deletions cut 4 bases from V and 0 bases from J, with 16 bases between. In germline, CDR1 is DFQATT, CDR2 SNEGSKA (reference sequence). The CDR3 here is CSAILGAGDSNQPQHF. In nucleotides, the CDR3 is TGCAGTGCTATCCTAGGGGCGGGGGATAGCAATCAGCCCCAGCATTTT.

This clonotype has only a few counts. V is TRBV11-2 and J is TRBJ1-2; D is unclear. V was shortened by 2 bases and J by 4 bases, with 11 bases between the two germline ends. This CDR3 has 14 residues. CDR1 is SGHAT, CDR2 FQNNGV, per germline. Here the CDR3 reads CASSLSDGGYGYTF. DNA of the CDR3: TGTGCCAGCAGCTTATCGGATGGTGGCTATGGCTACACCTTC.

The sample holds many counts of this clonotype. The gene calls are TRBV27 and TRBJ2-2; D might be TRBD1 or TRBD2, each matching 5 bases. CDR3 length: 15 residues. Between the trimmed V and J ends, which lost 4 bases and 6 bases, there was a span of 15 bases. The V gene's germline CDR1 is MNHEY and CDR2 SMNVEV (reference sequence). CDR3 in amino acids: CASSWTPTSPGELFF. CDR3 coding DNA: TGTGCCAGCAGTTGGACACCAACTAGTCCCGGGGAGCTGTTTTTT.

This clonotype turned up a few times. The chain employs TRBV7-9 and TRBJ2-7; D may be TRBD2 (5 bases). The CDR3 totals 14 residues. CDR1 and CDR2 from the germline V gene are SEHNR and FQNEAQ (reference sequence). V lost 6 bases and J lost 3, with 15 bases in between. In DNA form, the CDR3 reads TGTGCCAGCAGTAATAGCGTGAGGATCTACGAGCAGTACTTC. Translating it yields CASSNSVRIYEQYF.

The genes are TRBV5-1 and TRBJ2-7; 9 bases map to TRBD2. Germline trimming cut 3 bases from V and 0 bases from J; bases unmatched to any gene: 7. The CDR3 consists of 16 residues. CDR1 is SGHRS and CDR2 is YFSETQ in the germline V gene. The CDR3, as DNA: TGCGCCAGCAGCTCACGGCAGACTAGCGGCTCCTACGAGCAGTACTTC. Amino acids: CASSSRQTSGSYEQYF. The full variable domain, its missing parts supplied by reference TRBV5-1 and TRBJ2-7, is KAGVTQTPRYLIKTRGQQVTLSCSPISGHRSVSWYQQTPGQGLQFLFEYFSETQRNKGNFPGRFSGRQFSNSRSEMNVSTLELGDSALYLCASSSRQTSGSYEQYFGPGTRLTVT.

This clonotype was picked up a small number of times. This chain links TRBV19 with TRBJ1-5, with TRBD1 as a possible D gene (5 bases). The germline gives CDR1 LNHDA, CDR2 SQIVND (reference sequence). V gave up 4 bases and J gave up 4 bases, with 11 bases separating them. There are 14 residues in the CDR3. DNA for the CDR3: TGTGCCAGTAGTAGGGCAGGGACTAATCAGCCCCAGCATTTT. This gives the protein CASSRAGTNQPQHF.

V is TRBV2 and J is TRBJ1-1, with 8 bases matching TRBD1. The CDR3 is 15 residues long. Germline trimming cut 5 bases from V and 1 base from J; bases unmatched to any gene: 6. In germline, CDR1 is SNHLY, CDR2 FYNNEI. The CDR3 DNA sequence: TGTGCCAGCAGTCGACAGGGGACGGGGAACACTGAAGCTTTCTTT. Its translation: CASSRQGTGNTEAFF.

This clonotype was detected many times. The V call is TRBV2, the J call TRBJ1-4; D gene uncertain. The ends were cut back, 3 bases at V and 7 bases at J, with 9 bases in the middle. The V gene's germline CDR1 is SNHLY and CDR2 FYNNEI. This CDR3 has 13 amino acids. The CDR3 protein is CASSERAPEKLFF. CDR3 nucleotide sequence: TGTGCCAGCAGTGAGCGGGCACCTGAAAAACTGTTTTTT.

The genes are TRBV7-7 and TRBJ2-3; D could derive from TRBD1 or TRBD2 (6 bases each). Germline assignment: CDR1 SSHAT and CDR2 FNYEAQ (reference sequence). Trimming removed 1 base at V and 7 bases at J, with 9 bases between. The CDR3 runs to 13 residues. CDR3 in DNA: TGTGCCAGCAGCTTAGAAGGGGGGCATACGCAGTATTTT. As protein: CASSLEGGHTQYF.

The J gene is TRBJ2-7, the V gene TRBV5-6, with 8 bases matching TRBD2. This CDR3 comprises 14 residues. Germline values: CDR1 SGHDT, CDR2 YYEEEE. Trimming cost V 1 base and J 4 bases; bases outside gene matches: 4. Written as DNA, the CDR3 is TGTGCCAGCAGCTTGTGGACTAGCATATACGAGCAGTACTTC. This encodes CASSLWTSIYEQYF.

This clonotype was picked up a small number of times. J is TRBJ1-6 and V is TRBV4-1, with a possible D match to TRBD1 (6 bases). Trimming stripped 0 bases from V and 7 bases from J, with 16 bases between. The germline V gene encodes CDR1 MGHRA and CDR2 YSYEKL. The CDR3 contains 17 residues. The CDR3 DNA follows: TGCGCCAGCAGCCAAGAGGGGGGGCTCACGGCAAATTCACCCCTCCACTTT. Translating it yields CASSQEGGLTANSPLHF.

This clonotype was detected only a few times. The V and J genes are TRBV5-1 and TRBJ2-7; D is unclear. Germline CDR1 is SGHRS and CDR2 is YFSETQ. This CDR3 is built from 13 residues. V was clipped by 4 bases and J by 1 base, with 9 bases between them. The CDR3 DNA follows: TGCGCCAGCAGCCGAAGTCGATCCTACGAGCAGTACTTC. Its translation: CASSRSRSYEQYF.

This clonotype came up a few times. V and J are TRBV5-6 and TRBJ1-6, with 8 bases aligning to TRBD1. The CDR3 loop spans 14 amino acids. Losses at the gene ends were 7 bases for V and 9 bases for J; bases not matched to a gene: 9. Germline loops: CDR1 SGHDT, CDR2 YYEEEE. Here the CDR3 DNA reads TGTGCCAGCGGCATGACAGGGGCTGGTTCACCCCTCCACTTT. This translates into CASGMTGAGSPLHF.

The chain couples TRBV12-3 or TRBV12-4 to TRBJ1-2; no clear D gene. Between the trimmed V and J ends, which lost 2 bases and 0 bases, there was a span of 16 bases. The CDR3 length is 17 residues. The CDR3 nucleotides are TGTGCCAGCAGTTTAAGGTTGACAATGGTTTCTAACTATGGCTACACCTTC. Its protein product is CASSLRLTMVSNYGYTF.

This clonotype was observed a single time. This chain's CDR3 is CSASTSGRVVDTQYF. The DNA for the CDR3 is TGCAGTGCTAGTACTAGCGGGAGGGTTGTAGATACGCAGTATTTT. The rearrangement joins TRBV20-1 to TRBJ2-3; 13 bases line up with TRBD2. The V gene's germline CDR1 is DFQATT and CDR2 SNEGSKA (reference sequence). V shed 3 bases and J 5 bases; nucleotides not matched to a gene: 5. The CDR3 has 15 residues.

The chain uses TRBV30 and TRBJ1-2; 8 bases agree with TRBD1. This CDR3 region has 15 residues. The germline CDR1 and CDR2 sequences are GTSNPN and SVGIG (reference sequence). J lost 4 bases, V lost 2 bases, and 9 bases had no gene match. In DNA form, the CDR3 reads TGTGCCTGGAGTCCTCCAGGACAGGGCTTCTATGGCTACACCTTC. Translating it yields CAWSPPGQGFYGYTF. The complete variable domain, with remaining parts taken from reference TRBV30 and TRBJ1-2, reads SQTIHQWPATLVQPVGSPLSLECTVEGTSNPNLYWYRQAAGRGLQLLFYSVGIGQISSEVPQNLSASRPQDRQFILSSKKLLLSDSGFYLCAWSPPGQGFYGYTFGSGTRLTVV.

This clonotype was seen only a few times. The V and J genes are TRBV27 and TRBJ1-4; no firm D call. CDR1 and CDR2 from the germline V gene are MNHEY and SMNVEV (reference sequence). The V gene lost 0 bases and the J gene lost 8 bases, with 19 bases spanning the gap. The length of the CDR3 is 17 residues. CDR3 sequence (DNA): TGTGCCAGCAGTTTATCAGGTCCCGGCAGGATTTGGGAAAAACTGTTTTTT. Translated: CASSLSGPGRIWEKLFF.

V usage is TRBV12-3 or TRBV12-4 and J usage is TRBJ1-2; D uncertain. CDR3 length equals 13 residues. Trimming took off 6 bases at V and 3 bases at J, with 11 bases between the two ends. CDR3 nucleotides: TGTGCCAGCAGGGCTTTGGGATACTATGGCTACACCTTC. Protein: CASRALGYYGYTF.

The chain couples TRBV6-5 to TRBJ1-1; the D is unclear. Deletions cut 0 bases from V and 3 bases from J, with 14 bases between. Germline V gene data show CDR1 as MNHEY and CDR2 as SVGAGI. The CDR3 is 16 amino acids. The DNA of the CDR3 is TGTGCCAGCAGTTACTCGGCCCCGGGGTATGACACTGAAGCTTTCTTT. Encoded protein: CASSYSAPGYDTEAFF.